Below, one T cell receptor beta chain is given with its context. Repertoires were generated with immunoSEQ multiplex PCR, while TCRdb's copy carries only in-frame clones and drops some. The table lists fewer than 200,000 clones, around 94% of them singletons, with about 1.4% in the top ten. Trimming removed 2 bases from V and 0 bases from J, with 7 bases in between. The CDR3 has 15 amino acids. The germline gives CDR1 MNHNS, CDR2 SASEGT. This entry belongs to a study of control samples from healthy donors and cancer patients. The sequence was collected from a man aged 25 to 40 in good health. Sequenced sample: blood. The genes are TRBV6-1 and TRBJ2-2; a possible D gene is TRBD1 (5 bases). The CDR3 region is CASSELRANTGELFF. The CDR3 region has the DNA TGTGCCAGCAGTGAACTCAGGGCGAACACCGGGGAGCTGTTTTTT.